These T cell receptor beta chains were read from a single sample in a study of early T cells in non-severe SARS-CoV-2 infection. From the 5' RACE reads, TCRdb called clonotypes with MiXCR, one entry per CDR3 protein. In the table there are 64,000 or so distinct CDR3 sequences, roughly 12% of which are singletons. The source material was whole blood, sampled at baseline. These receptors originate from an adult who was a healthcare worker with PCR-confirmed SARS-CoV-2 infection or an uninfected control (not recorded which). The CDR3 runs from the conserved cysteine through the conserved F or W. D genes are given only for firm matches. For some rows the clone size is stated as once, few or many, or as a class when expanded; others skip it.

abundance	v_gene	d_gene	j_gene	CDR3nt	CDR3aa
-	TRBV29-1	-	TRBJ2-5	TGCAGCGTTGTCAGCAGGAAAGAGACCCAGTACTTC	CSVVSRKETQYF
few	TRBV12-5	-	TRBJ2-2	TGTGCTAGTGGTTTGGTCCCATTCCCCGGGGAGCTGTTTTTT	CASGLVPFPGELFF
-	TRBV20-1	TRBD1	TRBJ2-1	TGCAGTGCTAGGAGACAGGGAAACCCCCACAATGAGCAGTTCTTC	CSARRQGNPHNEQFF
-	TRBV20-1	TRBD2	TRBJ2-5	TGCAGTGCTAGAGACCCACTAGCGGGTTTCCAAGAGACCCAGTACTTC	CSARDPLAGFQETQYF
many	TRBV25-1	-	TRBJ1-1	TGTGCCAGCAGTGAATATGATGCGGACCCGAACACTGAAGCTTTCTTT	CASSEYDADPNTEAFF
few	TRBV24-1	TRBD1	TRBJ2-2	TGTGCCACCAGTGATCCCAGACAGGGGGACACCGGGGAGCTGTTTTTT	CATSDPRQGDTGELFF
few	TRBV19	-	TRBJ2-2	TGTGCCAGTACCGCTGGTCTAGCTCAGACCGGGGAGCTGTTTTTT	CASTAGLAQTGELFF
-	TRBV7-9	-	TRBJ2-1	TGTGCCAGCAGCTTCGTGACTCCGCCCTACAATGAGCAGTTCTTC	CASSFVTPPYNEQFF
-	TRBV7-9	-	TRBJ2-1	TGTGCCAGCAACAAGGGCGGGATAAAAGGAACCTACAATGAGCAGTTCTTC	CASNKGGIKGTYNEQFF
few	TRBV13	TRBD1	TRBJ2-7	TGTGCCAGCAGCTTAGGAGGGCAGGGGGCCTACGAGCAGTACTTC	CASSLGGQGAYEQYF
-	TRBV6-5	-	TRBJ2-5	TGTGCCAGCAGTGGCCGGGGCGGCCTACAAGAGACCCAGTACTTC	CASSGRGGLQETQYF
-	TRBV5-1	-	TRBJ2-1	TGCGCCAGCAGCAAAGGGACTGAGTACAATGAGCAGTTCTTC	CASSKGTEYNEQFF
many	TRBV28	-	TRBJ2-6	TGTGCCAGCAGTTTACTAGGACAGCTGTCTGGGGCCAACGTCCTGACTTTC	CASSLLGQLSGANVLTF
few	TRBV29-1	TRBD2	TRBJ2-3	TGCAGCGTACTAGCGGGAGTTGGGAGCACAGATACGCAGTATTTT	CSVLAGVGSTDTQYF
-	TRBV28	-	TRBJ2-3	TGTGCCAGCAGATTAGGGGATACGCAGTATTTT	CASRLGDTQYF
-	TRBV27	-	TRBJ2-1	TGTGCCAGCAGTTTATTACGGGGAACCTACAATGAGCAGTTCTTC	CASSLLRGTYNEQFF
few	TRBV20-1	TRBD1	TRBJ1-2	TGCAGTGCGTCGCCTGCCGGGACAGGCGTCTATGGCTACACCTTC	CSASPAGTGVYGYTF
many	TRBV29-1	-	TRBJ1-2	TGCAGCGTTGAAGACTGGGTGGCATTCGATGGCTACACCTTC	CSVEDWVAFDGYTF
few	TRBV9	TRBD2	TRBJ2-5	TGTGCCAGCACCCCCCGGGCGGGGGGACAAGAGACCCAGTACTTC	CASTPRAGGQETQYF
many	TRBV28	-	TRBJ2-1	TGTGCCAGCAGTCCTACAACGAGCTCCTACAATGAGCAGTTCTTC	CASSPTTSSYNEQFF
few	TRBV15	-	TRBJ1-5	TGTGCCACCAGCACACAAATTAATCAGCCCCAGCATTTT	CATSTQINQPQHF
medium-sized	TRBV7-9	-	TRBJ2-1	TGTGCCAGCAGCTTTAGTAGGGATGAGCAGTTCTTC	CASSFSRDEQFF
many	TRBV20-1	-	TRBJ2-5	TGCAGTGCGGGGGAGCTAGACTTCCAAGAGACCCAGTACTTC	CSAGELDFQETQYF
few	TRBV19	-	TRBJ2-1	TGTGCCAGTAGTCGGGATCCCAGCTCCTACAATGAGCAGTTCTTC	CASSRDPSSYNEQFF
few	TRBV12-5	-	TRBJ2-6	TGTGCTAGTGGTTTGGGGGCCCTCAGCTCTGGGGCCAACGTCCTGACTTTC	CASGLGALSSGANVLTF
many	TRBV7-8	-	TRBJ2-7	TGTGCCAGCAGCCCGGGGACGGCCCGCTACGAGCAGTACTTC	CASSPGTARYEQYF
-	TRBV6-1	-	TRBJ1-1	TGTGCCAGCAATCCCATGGGGGGCACTGAAGCTTTCTTT	CASNPMGGTEAFF
few	TRBV6-2/TRBV6-3	TRBD2	TRBJ2-1	TGTGCCAGCAGCTACTTACCGGGACTAGCGAGCGATGAGCAGTTCTTC	CASSYLPGLASDEQFF
medium-sized	TRBV20-1	-	TRBJ2-5	TGCAGTGCACCCGACAGGAGATTGCAAGAGACCCAGTACTTC	CSAPDRRLQETQYF
once	TRBV7-2	-	TRBJ2-7	TGTGCCAGCAGCTTAGGATGGGGGCAGGCGTACGAGCAGTACTTC	CASSLGWGQAYEQYF
-	TRBV6-6	-	TRBJ1-1	TGTGCCAGCAGTTACTCCAGGGGAACTGAAGCTTTCTTT	CASSYSRGTEAFF
-	TRBV28	-	TRBJ2-7	TGTGCCAGCAGTCAGGTGGAAGCCGACGAGCAGTACTTC	CASSQVEADEQYF
few	TRBV7-9	-	TRBJ1-1	TGTGCCAGCAGCTTTGGGATGAGGACTGAAGCTTTCTTT	CASSFGMRTEAFF
few	TRBV5-1	-	TRBJ2-3	TGCGCCAGCAGCTTGTCAGGGGACGCCACAGATACGCAGTATTTT	CASSLSGDATDTQYF
many	TRBV2	TRBD1	TRBJ1-1	TGTGCCAGCACTCCGGGACAGGGGGAGTTTGGAGCTTTCTTT	CASTPGQGEFGAFF
many	TRBV29-1	-	TRBJ2-4	TGCAGCGTTGAACGCATAGCCACACGGGGAGCCAAAAACATTCAGTACTTC	CSVERIATRGAKNIQYF
few	TRBV11-2	TRBD1	TRBJ2-5	TGTGCCAGCAGCCTAGTACAGGGGACGCAGACCCAGTACTTC	CASSLVQGTQTQYF
once	TRBV27	TRBD2	TRBJ2-7	TGTGCCAGCAGAAGAGGCGGGAGGAGCGACGAGCAGTACTTC	CASRRGGRSDEQYF
-	TRBV5-1	-	TRBJ1-4	TGCGCCAGCAGCAGCGGGGCGGCAACTAATGAAAAACTGTTTTTT	CASSSGAATNEKLFF
-	TRBV6-2/TRBV6-3	TRBD1	TRBJ2-7	TGTGCCAGCAGCAATAGACAGGGCCTCGACTACGAGCAGTACTTC	CASSNRQGLDYEQYF
-	TRBV11-2	-	TRBJ2-5	TGTGCCAGCAGCTACCCCGTACGCCAAGAGACCCAGTACTTC	CASSYPVRQETQYF
many	TRBV20-1	-	TRBJ2-3	TGCAGTTTGCACGGACAGAGAAGCACAGATACGCAGTATTTT	CSLHGQRSTDTQYF
few	TRBV20-1	TRBD2	TRBJ2-2	TGCAGTGCTAGACTAGCGGGAGCCCCCGGGGAGCTGTTTTTT	CSARLAGAPGELFF
few	TRBV4-3	-	TRBJ1-4	TGCGCCAGCAGCCGGAGCCCGGGGACCCCTGGGGAAAAACTGTTTTTT	CASSRSPGTPGEKLFF
-	TRBV10-1	-	TRBJ1-1	TGCGCCAGCAGTGAGTCGGGTAAGGAAGCTTTCTTT	CASSESGKEAFF